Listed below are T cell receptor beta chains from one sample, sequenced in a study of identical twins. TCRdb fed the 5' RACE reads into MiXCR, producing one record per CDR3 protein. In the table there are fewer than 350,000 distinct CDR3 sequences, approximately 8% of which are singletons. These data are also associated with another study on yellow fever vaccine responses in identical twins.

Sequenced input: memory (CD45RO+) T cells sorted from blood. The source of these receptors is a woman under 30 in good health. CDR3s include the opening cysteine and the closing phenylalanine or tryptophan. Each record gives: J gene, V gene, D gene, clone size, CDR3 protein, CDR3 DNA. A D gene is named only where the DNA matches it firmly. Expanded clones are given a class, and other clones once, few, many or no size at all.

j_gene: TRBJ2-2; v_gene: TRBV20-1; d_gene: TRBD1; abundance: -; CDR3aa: CSAFRQGAVGELFF; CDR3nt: TGCAGTGCCTTTCGACAGGGGGCAGTCGGGGAGCTGTTTTTT
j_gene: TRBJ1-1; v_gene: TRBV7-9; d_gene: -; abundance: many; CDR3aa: CASRSGHRMNTEAFF; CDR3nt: TGTGCCAGCAGGTCGGGCCACCGGATGAACACTGAAGCTTTCTTT
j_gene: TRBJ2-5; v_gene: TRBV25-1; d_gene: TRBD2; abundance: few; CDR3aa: CASSEFGYRLAGPETQYF; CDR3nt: TGTGCCAGCAGTGAATTTGGATATCGTCTAGCGGGACCCGAGACCCAGTACTTC
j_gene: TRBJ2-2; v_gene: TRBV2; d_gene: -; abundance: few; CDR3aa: CASSVLYGINTGELFF; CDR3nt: TGTGCCAGCAGTGTCCTTTACGGGATCAACACCGGGGAGCTGTTTTTT
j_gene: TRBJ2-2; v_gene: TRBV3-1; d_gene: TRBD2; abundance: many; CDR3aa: CASSQWASGGAGTGELFF; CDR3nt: TGTGCCAGCAGCCAATGGGCTAGCGGGGGGGCCGGCACCGGGGAGCTGTTTTTT
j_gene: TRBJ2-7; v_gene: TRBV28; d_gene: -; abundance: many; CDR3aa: CASSFPGGQSYEQYF; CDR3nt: TGTGCCAGCAGTTTCCCGGGGGGACAGTCCTACGAGCAGTACTTC
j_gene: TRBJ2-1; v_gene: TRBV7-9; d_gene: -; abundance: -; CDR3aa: CASSPRATGGEQFF; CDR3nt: TGTGCCAGCAGCCCCCGCGCCACGGGTGGAGAGCAGTTCTTC
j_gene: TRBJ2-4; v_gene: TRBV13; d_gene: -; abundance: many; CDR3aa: CASSLTGSAKNIQYF; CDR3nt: TGTGCCAGCAGCTTAACGGGATCGGCCAAAAACATTCAGTACTTC
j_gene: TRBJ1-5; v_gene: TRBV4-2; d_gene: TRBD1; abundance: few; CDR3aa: CASSEEAGTGGQPQHF; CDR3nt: TGTGCCAGCAGCGAAGAGGCCGGGACAGGGGGACAGCCCCAGCATTTT
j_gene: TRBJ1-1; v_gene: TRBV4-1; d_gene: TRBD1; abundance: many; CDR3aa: CASSEYRGAGTEAFF; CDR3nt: TGCGCCAGCAGCGAATACAGGGGGGCGGGCACTGAAGCTTTCTTT
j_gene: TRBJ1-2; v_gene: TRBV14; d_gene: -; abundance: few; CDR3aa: CASSQSAGRNYGYTF; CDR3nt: TGTGCCAGCAGCCAGTCGGCCGGACGAAACTATGGCTACACCTTC
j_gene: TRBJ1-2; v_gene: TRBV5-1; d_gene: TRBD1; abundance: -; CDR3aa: CASSRDRTNYGYTF; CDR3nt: TGCGCCAGCAGCCGGGACAGGACTAACTATGGCTACACCTTC
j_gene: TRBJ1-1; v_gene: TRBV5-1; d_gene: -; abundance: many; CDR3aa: CASSGGVADTEAFF; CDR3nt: TGCGCCAGCAGCGGAGGGGTGGCGGACACTGAAGCTTTCTTT
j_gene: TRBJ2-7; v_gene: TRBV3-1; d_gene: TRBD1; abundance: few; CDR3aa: CASSPTGTVYEQYF; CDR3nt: TGTGCCAGCAGCCCAACCGGGACAGTCTACGAGCAGTACTTC
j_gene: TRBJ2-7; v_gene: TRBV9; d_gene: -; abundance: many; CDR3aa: CASSVEAGATYEQYF; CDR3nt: TGTGCCAGCAGCGTAGAAGCGGGCGCAACCTACGAGCAGTACTTC
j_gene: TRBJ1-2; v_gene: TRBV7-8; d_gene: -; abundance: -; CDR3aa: CASSPRGGWGYTF; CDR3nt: TGTGCCAGCAGCCCCCGCGGGGGGTGGGGCTACACCTTC
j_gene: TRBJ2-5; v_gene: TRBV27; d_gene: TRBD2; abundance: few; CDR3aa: CASSASGGAGETQYF; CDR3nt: TGTGCCAGCAGTGCTAGCGGGGGGGCCGGAGAGACCCAGTACTTC
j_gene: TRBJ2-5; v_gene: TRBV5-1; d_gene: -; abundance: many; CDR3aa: CASSLGQDQVRTQYF; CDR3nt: TGCGCCAGCAGCTTGGGTCAGGACCAAGTAAGGACCCAGTACTTC
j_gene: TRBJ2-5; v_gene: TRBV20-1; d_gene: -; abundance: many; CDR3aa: CSAARQFQETQYF; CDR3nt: TGCAGTGCTGCGAGGCAGTTCCAAGAGACCCAGTACTTC
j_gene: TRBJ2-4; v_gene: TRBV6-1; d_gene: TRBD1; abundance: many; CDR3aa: CASSRQGGSNIQYF; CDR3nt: TGTGCCAGCAGTAGACAGGGTGGATCAAACATTCAGTACTTC
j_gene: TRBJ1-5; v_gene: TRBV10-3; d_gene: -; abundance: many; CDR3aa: CAIRENSNQPQHF; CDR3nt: TGTGCCATCAGGGAAAATAGCAATCAGCCCCAGCATTTT
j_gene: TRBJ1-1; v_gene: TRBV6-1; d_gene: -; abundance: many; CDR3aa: CASSEGTENTEAFF; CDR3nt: TGTGCCAGCAGTGAAGGAACAGAGAACACTGAAGCTTTCTTT
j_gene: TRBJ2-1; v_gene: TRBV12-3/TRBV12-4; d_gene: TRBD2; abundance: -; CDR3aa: CASSLTAGGQVSYNEQFF; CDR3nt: TGTGCCAGCAGTTTGACAGCGGGAGGGCAAGTCTCCTACAATGAGCAGTTCTTC
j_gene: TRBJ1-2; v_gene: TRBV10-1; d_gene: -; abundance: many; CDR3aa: CASSGGAVGGYTF; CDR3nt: TGCGCCAGCAGCGGAGGGGCGGTTGGAGGCTACACCTTC
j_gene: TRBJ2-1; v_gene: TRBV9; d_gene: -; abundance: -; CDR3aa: CASSVEHWTSEQFF; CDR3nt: TGTGCCAGCAGCGTAGAACATTGGACGAGTGAGCAGTTCTTC
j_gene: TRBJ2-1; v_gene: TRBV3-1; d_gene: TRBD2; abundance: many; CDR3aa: CASSQDRGLAGRDEQFF; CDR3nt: TGTGCCAGCAGCCAAGATCGAGGACTAGCGGGGAGGGATGAGCAGTTCTTC
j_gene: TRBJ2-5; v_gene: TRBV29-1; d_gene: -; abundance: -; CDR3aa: CTGAFGKETQYF; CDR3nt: TGCACCGGCGCCTTCGGGAAAGAGACCCAGTACTTC
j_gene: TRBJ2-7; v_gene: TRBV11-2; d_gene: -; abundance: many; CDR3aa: CASSLIGGDGGYEQYF; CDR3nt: TGTGCCAGCAGCTTAATCGGAGGCGATGGGGGCTACGAGCAGTACTTC
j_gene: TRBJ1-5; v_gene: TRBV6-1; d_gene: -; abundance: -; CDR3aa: CASSESRGDQPQHF; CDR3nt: TGTGCCAGCAGTGAATCGAGGGGTGATCAGCCCCAGCATTTT
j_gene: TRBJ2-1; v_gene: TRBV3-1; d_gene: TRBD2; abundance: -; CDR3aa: CASSQEGTNNEQFF; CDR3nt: TGTGCCAGCAGCCAAGAAGGGACTAACAATGAGCAGTTCTTC
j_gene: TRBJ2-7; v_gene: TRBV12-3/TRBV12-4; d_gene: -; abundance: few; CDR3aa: CASSPFLDEQYF; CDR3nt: TGTGCCAGCAGCCCTTTCCTCGACGAGCAGTACTTC
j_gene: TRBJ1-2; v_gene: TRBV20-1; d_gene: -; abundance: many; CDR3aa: CSAPTGGEYYGYTF; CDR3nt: TGCAGTGCCCCGACGGGGGGCGAGTACTATGGCTACACCTTC
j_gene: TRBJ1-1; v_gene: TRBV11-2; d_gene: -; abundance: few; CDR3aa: CASSLVQRNTEAFF; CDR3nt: TGTGCCAGCAGCTTAGTTCAGAGGAACACTGAAGCTTTCTTT
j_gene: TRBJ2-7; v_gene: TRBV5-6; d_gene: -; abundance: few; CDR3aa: CASGDGGYEQYF; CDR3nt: TGTGCCAGTGGGGACGGAGGTTACGAGCAGTACTTC
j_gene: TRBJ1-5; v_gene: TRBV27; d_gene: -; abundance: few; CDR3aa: CASSLSGGARQPQHF; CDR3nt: TGTGCCAGCAGTTTATCGGGGGGGGCACGGCAGCCCCAGCATTTT
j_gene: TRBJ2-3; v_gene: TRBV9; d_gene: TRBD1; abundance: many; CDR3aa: CASSVALQDRGLKDTQYF; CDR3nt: TGTGCCAGCAGCGTAGCTCTCCAGGACAGGGGGCTGAAAGATACGCAGTATTTT
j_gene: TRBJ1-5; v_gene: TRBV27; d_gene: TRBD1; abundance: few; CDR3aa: CASSPRQGRRNQPQHF; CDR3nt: TGTGCCAGCAGTCCACGACAGGGCAGGAGAAATCAGCCCCAGCATTTT
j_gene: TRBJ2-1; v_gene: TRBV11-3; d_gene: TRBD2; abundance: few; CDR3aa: CASSIRTSGRALNEQFF; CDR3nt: TGTGCCAGCAGCATCCGGACTAGCGGGAGGGCCCTCAATGAGCAGTTCTTC
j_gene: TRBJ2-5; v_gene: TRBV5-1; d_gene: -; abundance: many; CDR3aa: CASSLIRGALQETQYF; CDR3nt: TGCGCCAGCAGCTTGATTCGGGGGGCCCTCCAAGAGACCCAGTACTTC
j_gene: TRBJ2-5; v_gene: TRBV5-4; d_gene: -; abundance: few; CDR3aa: CASSPVQGTQYF; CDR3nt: TGTGCCAGCAGCCCGGTACAGGGGACCCAGTACTTC
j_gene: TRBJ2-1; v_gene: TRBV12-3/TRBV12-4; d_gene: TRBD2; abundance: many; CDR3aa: CASRTSGVNNEQFF; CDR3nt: TGTGCCAGCCGTACTAGCGGGGTTAACAATGAGCAGTTCTTC
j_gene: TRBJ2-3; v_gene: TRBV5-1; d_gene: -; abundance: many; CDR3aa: CASSAAGIDTQYF; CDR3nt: TGCGCCAGCAGCGCAGCCGGGATCGATACGCAGTATTTT
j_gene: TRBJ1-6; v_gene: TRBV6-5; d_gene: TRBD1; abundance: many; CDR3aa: CASSPDRAVNSPLHF; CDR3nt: TGTGCCAGCAGCCCCGACAGGGCGGTAAATTCACCCCTCCACTTT
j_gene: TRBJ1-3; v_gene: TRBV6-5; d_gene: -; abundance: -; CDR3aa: CASSYFGRPQTSGNTIYF; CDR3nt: TGTGCCAGCAGTTACTTCGGCCGGCCACAAACTTCTGGAAACACCATATATTTT
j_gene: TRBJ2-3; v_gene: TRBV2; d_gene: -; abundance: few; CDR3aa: CASSSSESTDTQYF; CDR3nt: TGTGCCAGCAGTTCTAGCGAGAGCACAGATACGCAGTATTTT
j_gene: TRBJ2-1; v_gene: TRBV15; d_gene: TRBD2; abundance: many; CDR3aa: CATSRDLAGYNEQFF; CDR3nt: TGTGCCACCAGCAGAGACTTAGCGGGATACAATGAGCAGTTCTTC
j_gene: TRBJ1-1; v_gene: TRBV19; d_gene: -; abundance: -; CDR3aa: CASTIYIGRDGAFF; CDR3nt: TGTGCCAGTACCATTTATATAGGAAGGGATGGAGCTTTCTTT
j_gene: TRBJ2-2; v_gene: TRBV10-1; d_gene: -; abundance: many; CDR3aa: CASSESVGAGELFF; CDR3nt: TGCGCCAGCAGTGAGAGTGTCGGTGCCGGGGAGCTGTTTTTT
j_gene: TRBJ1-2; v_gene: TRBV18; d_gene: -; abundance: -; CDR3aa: CASSPVSLGNSDGYTF; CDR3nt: TGTGCCAGCTCACCAGTGAGCCTGGGGAATTCCGATGGCTACACCTTC
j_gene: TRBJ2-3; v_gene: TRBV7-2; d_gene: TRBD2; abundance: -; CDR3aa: CASSLGLATDTQYF; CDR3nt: TGTGCCAGCAGCTTAGGACTAGCCACAGATACGCAGTATTTT
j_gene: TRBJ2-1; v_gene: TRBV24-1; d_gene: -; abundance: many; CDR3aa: CATQRGGEQFF; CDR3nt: TGTGCCACCCAACGTGGGGGGGAGCAGTTCTTC
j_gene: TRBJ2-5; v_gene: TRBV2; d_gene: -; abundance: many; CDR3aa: CASTPSKPPGTQYF; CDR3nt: TGTGCCAGCACCCCTAGCAAACCCCCGGGGACCCAGTACTTC
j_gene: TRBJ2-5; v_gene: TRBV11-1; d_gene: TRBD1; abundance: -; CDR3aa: CASSLSSRPSKDRGETQYF; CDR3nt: TGTGCCAGCAGCTTATCATCTCGGCCGAGTAAAGACAGGGGTGAGACCCAGTACTTC
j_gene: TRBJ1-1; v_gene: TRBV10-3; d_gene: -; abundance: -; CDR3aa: CAISERSGMNTEAFF; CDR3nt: TGTGCCATCAGTGAAAGGAGCGGAATGAACACTGAAGCTTTCTTT
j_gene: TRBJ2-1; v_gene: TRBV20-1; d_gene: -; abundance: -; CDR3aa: CSARGPDLGNEQFF; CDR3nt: TGCAGTGCTAGAGGCCCGGACCTCGGGAATGAGCAGTTCTTC
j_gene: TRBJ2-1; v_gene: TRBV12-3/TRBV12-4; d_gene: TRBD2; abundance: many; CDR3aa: CASSSPFSGTPDEQFF; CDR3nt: TGTGCCAGCAGTTCCCCCTTTAGCGGGACTCCCGATGAGCAGTTCTTC
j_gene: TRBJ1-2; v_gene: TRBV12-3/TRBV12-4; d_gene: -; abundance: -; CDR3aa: CASSFNGNYGYTF; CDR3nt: TGTGCCAGCAGTTTTAACGGAAACTATGGCTACACCTTC